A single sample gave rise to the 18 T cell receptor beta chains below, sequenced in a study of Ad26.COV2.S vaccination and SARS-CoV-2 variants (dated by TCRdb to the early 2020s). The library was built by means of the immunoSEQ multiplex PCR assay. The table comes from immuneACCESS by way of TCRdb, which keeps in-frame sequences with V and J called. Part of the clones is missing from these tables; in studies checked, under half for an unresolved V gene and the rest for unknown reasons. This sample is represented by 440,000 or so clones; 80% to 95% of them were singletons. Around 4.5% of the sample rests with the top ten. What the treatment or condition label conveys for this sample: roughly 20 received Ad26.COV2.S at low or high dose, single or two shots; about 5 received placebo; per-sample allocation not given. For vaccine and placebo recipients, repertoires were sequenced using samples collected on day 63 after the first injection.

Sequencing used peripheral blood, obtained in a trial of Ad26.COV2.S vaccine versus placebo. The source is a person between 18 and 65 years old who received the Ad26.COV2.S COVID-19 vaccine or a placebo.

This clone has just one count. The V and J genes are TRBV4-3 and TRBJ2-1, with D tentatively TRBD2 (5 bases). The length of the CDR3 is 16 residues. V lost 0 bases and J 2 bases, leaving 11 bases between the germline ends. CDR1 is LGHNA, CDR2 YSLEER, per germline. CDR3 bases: TGCGCCAGCAGCCAAGAATCACTAGTGCCCTACAATGAGCAGTTCTTC. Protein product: CASSQESLVPYNEQFF.

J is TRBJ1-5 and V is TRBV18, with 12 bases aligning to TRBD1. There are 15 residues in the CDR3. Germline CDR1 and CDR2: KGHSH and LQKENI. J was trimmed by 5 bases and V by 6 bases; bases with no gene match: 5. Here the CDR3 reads CASSPGTGGYQPQHF. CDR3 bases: TGTGCCAGCTCCCCCGGGACAGGGGGCTATCAGCCCCAGCATTTT.

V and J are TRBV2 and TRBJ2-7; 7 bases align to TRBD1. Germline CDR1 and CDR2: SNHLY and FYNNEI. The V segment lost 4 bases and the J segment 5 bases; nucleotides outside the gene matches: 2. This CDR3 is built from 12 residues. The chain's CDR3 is CASSVDRDEQYF. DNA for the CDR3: TGTGCCAGCAGTGTAGACAGGGACGAGCAGTACTTC.

This CDR3 is CASSQRGGNYGYTF. CDR3 in DNA: TGTGCCAGCAGCCAACGGGGCGGGAACTATGGCTACACCTTC. The rearrangement links TRBV6-5 to TRBJ1-2; D is possibly TRBD1 (5 bases). The CDR3 covers 14 residues. Germline V CDR1 and CDR2: MNHEY, SVGAGI. Trimming removed 6 bases from V and 2 bases from J, with 13 bases in between.

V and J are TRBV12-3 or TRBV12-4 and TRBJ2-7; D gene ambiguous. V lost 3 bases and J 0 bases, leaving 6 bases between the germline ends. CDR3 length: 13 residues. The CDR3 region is CASSFGSSYEQYF. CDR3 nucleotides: TGTGCCAGCAGTTTCGGTAGCTCCTACGAGCAGTACTTC.

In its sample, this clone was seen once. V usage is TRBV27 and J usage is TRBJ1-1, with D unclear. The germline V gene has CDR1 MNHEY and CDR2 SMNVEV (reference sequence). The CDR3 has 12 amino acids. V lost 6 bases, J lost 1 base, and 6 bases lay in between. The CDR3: CASRDPNTEAFF. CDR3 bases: TGTGCCAGCAGAGACCCGAACACTGAAGCTTTCTTT.

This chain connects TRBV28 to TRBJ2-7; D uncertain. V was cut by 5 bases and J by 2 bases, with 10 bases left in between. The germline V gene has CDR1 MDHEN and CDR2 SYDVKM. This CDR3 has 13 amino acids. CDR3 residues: CASSPSLPYEQYF. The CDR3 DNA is TGTGCCAGCAGTCCTTCCCTTCCCTACGAGCAGTACTTC.

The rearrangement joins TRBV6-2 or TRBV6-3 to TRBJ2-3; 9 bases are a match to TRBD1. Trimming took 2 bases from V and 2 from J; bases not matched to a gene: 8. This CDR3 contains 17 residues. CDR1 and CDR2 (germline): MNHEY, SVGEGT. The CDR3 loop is CASSYTQGQGITDTQYF. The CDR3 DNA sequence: TGTGCCAGCAGTTACACCCAGGGACAGGGAATCACAGATACGCAGTATTTT.

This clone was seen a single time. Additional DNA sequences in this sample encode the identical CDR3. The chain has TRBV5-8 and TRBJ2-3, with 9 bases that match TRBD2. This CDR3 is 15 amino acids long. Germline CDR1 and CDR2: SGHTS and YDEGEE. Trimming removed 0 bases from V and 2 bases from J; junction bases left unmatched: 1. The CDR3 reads CASSLGLADTDTQYF. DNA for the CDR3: TGTGCCAGCAGCTTGGGACTAGCGGACACAGATACGCAGTATTTT.

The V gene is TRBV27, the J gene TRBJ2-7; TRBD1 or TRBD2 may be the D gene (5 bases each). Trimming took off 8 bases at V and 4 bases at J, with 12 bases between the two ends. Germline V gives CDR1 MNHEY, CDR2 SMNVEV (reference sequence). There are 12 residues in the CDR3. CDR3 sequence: CASGEGLYEQYF. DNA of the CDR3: TGTGCCAGCGGTGAGGGGCTGTACGAGCAGTACTTC.

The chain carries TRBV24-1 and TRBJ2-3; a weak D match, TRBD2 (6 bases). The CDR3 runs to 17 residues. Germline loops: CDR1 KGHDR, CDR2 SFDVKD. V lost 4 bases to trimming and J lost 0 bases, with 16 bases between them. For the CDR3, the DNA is TGTGCCACCAGTGACTCTAACGCGGGACTGAGCACAGATACGCAGTATTTT. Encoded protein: CATSDSNAGLSTDTQYF.

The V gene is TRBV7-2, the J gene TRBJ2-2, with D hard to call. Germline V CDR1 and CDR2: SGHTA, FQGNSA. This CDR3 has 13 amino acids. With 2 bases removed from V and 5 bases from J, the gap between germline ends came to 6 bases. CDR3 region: CASSLISTGELFF. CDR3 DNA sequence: TGTGCCAGCAGCTTAATCAGTACCGGGGAGCTGTTTTTT.

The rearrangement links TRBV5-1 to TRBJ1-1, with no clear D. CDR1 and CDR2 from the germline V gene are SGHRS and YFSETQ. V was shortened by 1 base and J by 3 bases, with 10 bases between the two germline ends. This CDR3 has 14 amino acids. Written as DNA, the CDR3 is TGCGCCAGCAGCTTGTCCCCCTCGGACACTGAAGCTTTCTTT. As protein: CASSLSPSDTEAFF.

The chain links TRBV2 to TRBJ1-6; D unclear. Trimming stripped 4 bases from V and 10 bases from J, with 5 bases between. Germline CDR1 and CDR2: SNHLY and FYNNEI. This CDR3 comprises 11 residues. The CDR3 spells CASSGGSPLHF. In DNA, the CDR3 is TGTGCCAGCAGTGGCGGGTCACCCCTCCACTTT.

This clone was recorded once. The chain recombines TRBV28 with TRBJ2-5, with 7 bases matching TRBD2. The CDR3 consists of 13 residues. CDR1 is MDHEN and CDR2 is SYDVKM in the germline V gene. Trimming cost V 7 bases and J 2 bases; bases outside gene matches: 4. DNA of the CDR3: TGTGCCAGCACCCGGGGAGGGCAAGAGACCCAGTACTTC. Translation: CASTRGGQETQYF.

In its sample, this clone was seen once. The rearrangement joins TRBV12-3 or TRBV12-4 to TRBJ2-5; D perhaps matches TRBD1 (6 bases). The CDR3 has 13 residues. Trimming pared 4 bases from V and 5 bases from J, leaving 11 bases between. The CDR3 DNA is TGTGCCAGCAGTTCACAGGGCTGGGAGACCCAGTACTTC. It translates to CASSSQGWETQYF.

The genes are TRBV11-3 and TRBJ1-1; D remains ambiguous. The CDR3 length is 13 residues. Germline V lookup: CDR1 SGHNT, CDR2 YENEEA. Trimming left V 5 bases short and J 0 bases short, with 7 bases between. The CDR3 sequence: CASSRRVNTEAFF. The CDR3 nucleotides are TGTGCCAGCAGCCGTAGGGTGAACACTGAAGCTTTCTTT. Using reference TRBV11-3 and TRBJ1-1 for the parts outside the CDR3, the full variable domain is EAGVVQSPRYKIIEKKQPVAFWCNPISGHNTLYWYLQNLGQGPELLIRYENEEAVDDSQLPKDRFSAERLKGVDSTLKIQPAELGDSAVYLCASSRRVNTEAFFGQGTRLTVV.

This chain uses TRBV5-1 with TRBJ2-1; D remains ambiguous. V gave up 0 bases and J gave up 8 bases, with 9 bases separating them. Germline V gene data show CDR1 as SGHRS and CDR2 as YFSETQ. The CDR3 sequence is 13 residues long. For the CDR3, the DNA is TGCGCCAGCAGCTTGGGGTCTATGGATGAGCAGTTCTTC. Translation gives CASSLGSMDEQFF.